A selection of T cell receptor beta chains follows, all from one sample in a study of blood T cells in healthy people across ages. TCRdb passed the 5' RACE reads through MiXCR, listing each CDR3 protein once. Altogether some 1,800,000 distinct CDR3 sequences are present, about 39% being singletons, with the ten largest covering about 21%. Sample: blood. The source is a human donor in good health. CDR3s include the opening cysteine and the closing phenylalanine or tryptophan. A D gene is named only where the DNA matches it firmly. Rows may omit the clone size; those that give it use once, few, many or a size class.

clone size: .; V gene: TRBV13; D gene: .; J gene: TRBJ2-1; CDR3 length: 15; CDR3 protein: CATQSRISSPNEQFF; CDR3 DNA: TGTGCCACTCAATCCAGGATTTCATCCCCCAATGAGCAGTTCTTC
clone size: .; V gene: TRBV6-2/TRBV6-3; D gene: .; J gene: TRBJ1-2; CDR3 length: 13; CDR3 protein: CASSPMANYGYTF; CDR3 DNA: TGTGCCAGCAGCCCGATGGCTAACTATGGCTACACCTTC
clone size: few; V gene: TRBV12-3/TRBV12-4; D gene: .; J gene: TRBJ2-4; CDR3 length: 12; CDR3 protein: CASSWTLYVQYF; CDR3 DNA: TGTGCCAGCAGCTGGACTCTCTACGTGCAGTACTTC
clone size: .; V gene: TRBV12-3/TRBV12-4; D gene: .; J gene: TRBJ2-7; CDR3 length: 13; CDR3 protein: CASSLAPLAEQYF; CDR3 DNA: TGTGCCAGCAGTTTAGCCCCTCTCGCCGAGCAGTACTTC
clone size: few; V gene: TRBV20-1; D gene: TRBD2; J gene: TRBJ2-1; CDR3 length: 16; CDR3 protein: CSAREWEASGHNEQFF; CDR3 DNA: TGCAGTGCTAGAGAGTGGGAGGCTAGCGGTCACAATGAGCAGTTCTTC
clone size: few; V gene: TRBV5-1; D gene: TRBD1; J gene: TRBJ1-1; CDR3 length: 14; CDR3 protein: CASSTFTGEGEAFF; CDR3 DNA: TGCGCCAGCAGCACGTTTACAGGGGAAGGTGAAGCTTTCTTT
clone size: few; V gene: TRBV12-5; D gene: .; J gene: TRBJ1-2; CDR3 length: 14; CDR3 protein: CASGTIDGLYGYTF; CDR3 DNA: TGTGCTAGTGGTACCATCGACGGACTCTATGGCTACACCTTC
clone size: .; V gene: TRBV7-9; D gene: .; J gene: TRBJ2-7; CDR3 length: 14; CDR3 protein: CSSSSPRSPYEQYF; CDR3 DNA: TGTTCCAGCAGTTCCCCTAGGAGCCCCTACGAGCAGTACTTC
clone size: few; V gene: TRBV12-5; D gene: TRBD1; J gene: TRBJ1-1; CDR3 length: 14; CDR3 protein: CASGLQGGNTEAFF; CDR3 DNA: TGTGCTAGTGGTTTACAGGGGGGGAACACTGAAGCTTTCTTT
clone size: few; V gene: TRBV11-1; D gene: TRBD1; J gene: TRBJ2-1; CDR3 length: 13; CDR3 protein: CASSLTDRAEQFF; CDR3 DNA: TGTGCCAGCAGCTTAACAGACAGGGCCGAGCAGTTCTTC
clone size: few; V gene: TRBV5-1; D gene: TRBD2; J gene: TRBJ2-7; CDR3 length: 15; CDR3 protein: CASSITSGTSYEQYF; CDR3 DNA: TGCGCCAGCAGCATTACTAGCGGAACCTCCTACGAGCAGTACTTC
clone size: .; V gene: TRBV10-3; D gene: TRBD1; J gene: TRBJ2-7; CDR3 length: 15; CDR3 protein: CAIRSTGTGNYEQYF; CDR3 DNA: TGTGCCATCAGGTCGACCGGGACAGGGAATTACGAGCAGTACTTC
clone size: few; V gene: TRBV2; D gene: .; J gene: TRBJ1-2; CDR3 length: 13; CDR3 protein: CASGDTTNYGYTF; CDR3 DNA: TGTGCCAGCGGTGACACAACTAACTATGGCTACACCTTC
clone size: .; V gene: TRBV28; D gene: .; J gene: TRBJ2-7; CDR3 length: 15; CDR3 protein: CASTPRDGATYEQYF; CDR3 DNA: TGTGCCAGCACCCCTAGGGACGGAGCTACCTACGAGCAGTACTTC
clone size: .; V gene: TRBV19; D gene: TRBD1; J gene: TRBJ2-5; CDR3 length: 15; CDR3 protein: CASSSGQEPQETQYF; CDR3 DNA: TGTGCCAGTAGCTCCGGACAGGAGCCTCAAGAGACCCAGTACTTC
clone size: few; V gene: TRBV6-5; D gene: .; J gene: TRBJ2-5; CDR3 length: 15; CDR3 protein: CASSYGGNLGETQYF; CDR3 DNA: TGTGCCAGCAGTTACGGTGGCAACCTGGGAGAGACCCAGTACTTC
clone size: few; V gene: TRBV7-2; D gene: TRBD1; J gene: TRBJ2-5; CDR3 length: 19; CDR3 protein: CASSLVESTGGFGQETQYF; CDR3 DNA: TGTGCCAGCAGCTTAGTGGAGTCGACAGGGGGTTTCGGCCAAGAGACCCAGTACTTC
clone size: .; V gene: TRBV20-1; D gene: TRBD1; J gene: TRBJ2-1; CDR3 length: 16; CDR3 protein: CSANSPGTVSYNEQFF; CDR3 DNA: TGCAGTGCTAACTCTCCCGGGACAGTCTCCTACAATGAGCAGTTCTTC
clone size: .; V gene: TRBV12-3/TRBV12-4; D gene: .; J gene: TRBJ2-2; CDR3 length: 11; CDR3 protein: CATAGTGELFF; CDR3 DNA: TGTGCCACCGCGGGTACCGGGGAGCTGTTTTTT
clone size: many; V gene: TRBV12-3/TRBV12-4; D gene: TRBD1; J gene: TRBJ1-2; CDR3 length: 13; CDR3 protein: CASSFQGAYGYTF; CDR3 DNA: TGTGCCAGCAGTTTTCAGGGGGCCTATGGCTACACCTTC
clone size: .; V gene: TRBV20-1; D gene: .; J gene: TRBJ1-5; CDR3 length: 12; CDR3 protein: CSAREGDGPQHF; CDR3 DNA: TGCAGTGCTAGAGAAGGGGACGGGCCCCAGCATTTT
clone size: .; V gene: TRBV5-4; D gene: .; J gene: TRBJ1-1; CDR3 length: 14; CDR3 protein: CASSLDPRGGRAFF; CDR3 DNA: TGTGCCAGCAGCTTGGATCCCCGGGGTGGGCGAGCTTTCTTT
clone size: few; V gene: TRBV4-1; D gene: .; J gene: TRBJ2-7; CDR3 length: 15; CDR3 protein: CASSQVEAGGYEQYF; CDR3 DNA: TGCGCCAGCAGCCAAGTTGAAGCTGGTGGGTACGAGCAGTACTTC
clone size: .; V gene: TRBV20-1; D gene: TRBD2; J gene: TRBJ2-1; CDR3 length: 15; CDR3 protein: CSARLAGRFRNEQFF; CDR3 DNA: TGCAGTGCTCGACTAGCGGGGCGTTTTAGGAATGAGCAGTTCTTC
clone size: few; V gene: TRBV10-3; D gene: TRBD2; J gene: TRBJ2-3; CDR3 length: 16; CDR3 protein: CAISLGAGESTDTQYF; CDR3 DNA: TGTGCCATCAGTCTGGGAGCGGGGGAGAGCACAGATACGCAGTATTTT
clone size: many; V gene: TRBV27; D gene: .; J gene: TRBJ1-4; CDR3 length: 16; CDR3 protein: CASSSFRGGSNEKLFF; CDR3 DNA: TGTGCCAGCAGTTCCTTTAGGGGGGGATCTAATGAAAAACTGTTTTTT
clone size: .; V gene: TRBV5-6; D gene: .; J gene: TRBJ2-1; CDR3 length: 14; CDR3 protein: CASSLEPTYNEQFF; CDR3 DNA: TGTGCCAGCAGCTTGGAACCCACCTACAATGAGCAGTTCTTC
clone size: .; V gene: TRBV7-3; D gene: .; J gene: TRBJ1-2; CDR3 length: 15; CDR3 protein: CASSFTPRDNYGYTF; CDR3 DNA: TGTGCCAGCAGCTTTACCCCCAGGGACAACTATGGCTACACCTTC
clone size: .; V gene: TRBV4-2; D gene: TRBD2; J gene: TRBJ2-1; CDR3 length: 15; CDR3 protein: CASRLSGGVDNEQFF; CDR3 DNA: TGTGCCAGCAGGCTCAGCGGGGGGGTGGACAATGAGCAGTTCTTC
clone size: .; V gene: TRBV7-9; D gene: .; J gene: TRBJ2-3; CDR3 length: 16; CDR3 protein: CASSLFGQPSTDTQYF; CDR3 DNA: TGTGCCAGCAGCTTATTTGGCCAACCTAGCACAGATACGCAGTATTTT
clone size: many; V gene: TRBV28; D gene: .; J gene: TRBJ1-1; CDR3 length: 12; CDR3 protein: CASSPGNTEAFF; CDR3 DNA: TGTGCCAGCAGCCCAGGGAACACTGAAGCTTTCTTT
clone size: .; V gene: TRBV7-2; D gene: .; J gene: TRBJ2-7; CDR3 length: 17; CDR3 protein: CASSPEPGGERGRKQYF; CDR3 DNA: TGTGCCAGCAGCCCCGAGCCCGGAGGGGAGAGAGGTCGCAAGCAGTACTTC
clone size: few; V gene: TRBV20-1; D gene: .; J gene: TRBJ1-2; CDR3 length: 12; CDR3 protein: CSGGRDLNGYTF; CDR3 DNA: TGCAGTGGGGGCAGGGATCTCAATGGCTACACCTTC
clone size: .; V gene: TRBV7-2; D gene: .; J gene: TRBJ2-5; CDR3 length: 14; CDR3 protein: CASSLVLDGETQYF; CDR3 DNA: TGTGCCAGCAGCTTAGTCCTGGATGGCGAGACCCAGTACTTC
clone size: few; V gene: TRBV5-1; D gene: .; J gene: TRBJ1-2; CDR3 length: 13; CDR3 protein: CASSLMDSYGYTF; CDR3 DNA: TGCGCCAGCAGCTTAATGGACAGCTATGGCTACACCTTC
clone size: few; V gene: TRBV12-3/TRBV12-4; D gene: .; J gene: TRBJ1-1; CDR3 length: 15; CDR3 protein: CASSPRLGGDTEAFF; CDR3 DNA: TGTGCCAGCAGTCCCCGACTGGGGGGGGACACTGAAGCTTTCTTT
clone size: .; V gene: TRBV9; D gene: .; J gene: TRBJ2-1; CDR3 length: 14; CDR3 protein: CASSFRADSNEQFF; CDR3 DNA: TGTGCCAGCAGCTTCCGGGCGGACTCCAATGAGCAGTTCTTC
clone size: .; V gene: TRBV20-1; D gene: .; J gene: TRBJ1-1; CDR3 length: 13; CDR3 protein: CSATNEQGPVAFF; CDR3 DNA: TGCAGTGCTACTAATGAACAGGGCCCGGTAGCTTTCTTT
clone size: .; V gene: TRBV7-3; D gene: .; J gene: TRBJ2-1; CDR3 length: 12; CDR3 protein: CASSFSTGEQFF; CDR3 DNA: TGTGCCAGCAGCTTCTCGACGGGGGAGCAGTTCTTC
clone size: .; V gene: TRBV6-2/TRBV6-3; D gene: TRBD1; J gene: TRBJ2-5; CDR3 length: 14; CDR3 protein: CASREDRIWFVQYF; CDR3 DNA: TGTGCCAGCAGGGAGGACAGGATTTGGTTCGTGCAGTACTTC
clone size: .; V gene: TRBV3-1; D gene: .; J gene: TRBJ2-7; CDR3 length: 16; CDR3 protein: CASSQDLRIDTYEQYF; CDR3 DNA: TGTGCCAGCAGCCAAGACCTGCGGATCGACACCTACGAGCAGTACTTC